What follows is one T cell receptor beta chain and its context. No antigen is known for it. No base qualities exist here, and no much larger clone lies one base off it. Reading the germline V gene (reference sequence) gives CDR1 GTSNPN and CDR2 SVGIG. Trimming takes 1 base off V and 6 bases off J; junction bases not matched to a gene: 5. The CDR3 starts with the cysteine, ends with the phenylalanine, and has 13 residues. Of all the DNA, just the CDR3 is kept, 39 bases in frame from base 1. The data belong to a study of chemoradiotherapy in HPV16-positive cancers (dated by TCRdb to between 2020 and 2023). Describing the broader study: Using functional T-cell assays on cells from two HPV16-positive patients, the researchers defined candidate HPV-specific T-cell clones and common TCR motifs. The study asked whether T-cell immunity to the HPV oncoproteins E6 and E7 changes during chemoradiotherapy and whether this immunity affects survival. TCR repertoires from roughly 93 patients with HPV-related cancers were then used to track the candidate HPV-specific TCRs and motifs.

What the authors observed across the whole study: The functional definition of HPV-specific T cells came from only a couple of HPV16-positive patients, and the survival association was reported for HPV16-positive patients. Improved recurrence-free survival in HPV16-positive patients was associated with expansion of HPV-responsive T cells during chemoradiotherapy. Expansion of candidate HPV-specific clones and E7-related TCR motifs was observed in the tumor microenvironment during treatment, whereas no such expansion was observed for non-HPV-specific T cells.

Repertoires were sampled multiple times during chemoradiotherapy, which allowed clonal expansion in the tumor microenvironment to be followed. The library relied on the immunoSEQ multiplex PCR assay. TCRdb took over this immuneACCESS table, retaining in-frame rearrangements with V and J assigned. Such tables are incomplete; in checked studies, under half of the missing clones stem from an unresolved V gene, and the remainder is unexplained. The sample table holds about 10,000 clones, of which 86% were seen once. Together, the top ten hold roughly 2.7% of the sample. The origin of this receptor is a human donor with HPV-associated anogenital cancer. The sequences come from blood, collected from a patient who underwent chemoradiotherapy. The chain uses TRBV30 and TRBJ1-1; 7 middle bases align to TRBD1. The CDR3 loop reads CAWSGQGGSEAFF. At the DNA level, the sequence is TGTGCCTGGAGTGGACAGGGTGGCTCTGAAGCTTTCTTT.